The table lists the clone carrying this T cell receptor (beta chain) with a few counts. This sample stems from a study of blood T cell repertoires in COVID-19. Across the whole study: The origin of the acute and convalescent COVID-19 samples was the United States, Italy and Spain. PBMCs, B-cell-depleted T cells, or T cells were the source of the cDNA or gDNA that made up the material.

Those who participated ranged in age from about 18 to 89 years and resided in 20 to 30 US areas. The study assigned cohorts using participant-reported clinical history. The data were produced by immunoSEQ multiplex PCR, yet TCRdb's version contains in-frame clones alone and is incomplete. The data contain some 190,000 clones, about 88% of them seen just once; the ten biggest clones take up 20% to 25%. In germline, CDR1 is SGHRS, CDR2 YFSETQ. V lost 4 bases, J lost 6 bases, and 14 bases lay in between. This CDR3 is 14 amino acids long. The source is a woman between 40 and 50 years old in a cohort exposed to, infected with or recovered from COVID-19 (not recorded which). The sequenced material came from PBMCs or T cells enriched from blood (not recorded which). The chain uses TRBV5-1 and TRBJ2-1; TRBD2 is a possible D gene (5 bases). The CDR3 coding sequence is TGCGCCAGCAGCGTGAGACTAAACGCCAATGAGCAGTTCTTC. This translates into CASSVRLNANEQFF.